These 8 T cell receptor beta chains were all obtained from the same sample, sequenced in a study of blood T cells in healthy people across ages. The use of a sample-barcoded 5' primer and a J-beta primer mix characterized a second PCR of roughly 7 to 12 cycles. MiXCR, run by TCRdb on the 5' RACE reads, gives a single entry per CDR3 protein. Here the sample spans some 890,000 distinct CDR3 sequences, 25% to 35% being singletons. This sample also belongs to another study, concerning T cells of mothers and their children.

Sequencing used blood. These receptors were obtained from a woman in her thirties or forties in good health.

This clonotype was seen only a few times. This chain uses TRBV7-2 with TRBJ1-4; 9 nucleotides align to TRBD1. The length of the CDR3 is 15 residues. Germline V CDR1 and CDR2: SGHTA, FQGNSA. V gave up 2 bases and J gave up 5 bases; unmatched junction bases: 3. The CDR3 loop reads CASSLFGTGNEKLFF. The DNA for the CDR3 is TGTGCCAGCAGCTTATTCGGGACAGGGAATGAAAAACTGTTTTTT. Full variable domain (rest looked up from reference TRBV7-2 and TRBJ1-4): GAGVSQSPSNKVTEKGKDVELRCDPISGHTALYWYRQSLGQGLEFLIYFQGNSAPDKSGLPSDRFSAERTGGSVSTLTIQRTQQEDSAVYLCASSLFGTGNEKLFFGSGTQLSVL.

This clonotype was counted between two and nine times. The chain combines TRBV9 with TRBJ1-1; D might be TRBD1 (5 bases). The CDR3 is made up of 17 amino acids. CDR1 is SGDLS and CDR2 is YYNGEE in the germline V gene. V was cut by 4 bases and J by 8 bases, with 27 bases left in between. CDR3 protein: CASSPLFSGVGFAEAFF. The CDR3 nucleotides are TGTGCCAGCAGCCCCCTTTTTTCGGGGGTCGGATTCGCGGAAGCTTTCTTT.

The chain is built from TRBV18 and TRBJ1-2, with a possible D match to TRBD1 (5 bases). The CDR3 covers 15 residues. Germline CDR1 reads KGHSH; CDR2 reads LQKENI. V shed 0 bases and J shed 3 bases, with 11 bases lying between them. The CDR3 nucleotides read TGTGCCAGCTCACCACCAGGGGTAGAAGACTATGGCTACACCTTC. This gives the protein CASSPPGVEDYGYTF.

Details on this clonotype: This could be a read error, since a much larger clone is one nucleotide away. The chain joins TRBV7-9 to TRBJ1-2, with D uncertain. CDR3 size: 12 residues. Germline CDR1 SEHNR, CDR2 FQNEAQ (reference sequence). Written as DNA, the CDR3 is TGTGCCGGCAGCATTCAGGAGAGGGGCTACACCTTC. Residues: CAGSIQERGYTF.

There are a few counts of this clonotype. This chain joins TRBV20-1 and TRBJ2-6, with D tentatively TRBD2 (5 bases). CDR3 length: 20 amino acids. V was pared by 0 bases and J by 0 bases, with 21 bases between. CDR1 and CDR2 (germline): DFQATT, SNEGSKA (reference sequence). The CDR3 bases are TGCAGTGCTAGAGATCGTGGACTTATTCAAAGAGGCTCTGGGGCCAACGTCCTGACTTTC. It translates to CSARDRGLIQRGSGANVLTF.

The J gene is TRBJ2-4, the V gene TRBV5-6, with 7 bases lining up with TRBD2. V was clipped by 1 base and J by 13 bases; unmatched bases: 5. This CDR3 region has 12 residues. Germline V gives CDR1 SGHDT, CDR2 YYEEEE. CDR3 region: CASSLRDYKQYF. The CDR3 nucleotides are TGTGCCAGCAGCTTGAGGGACTACAAGCAGTACTTC.

The chain couples TRBV20-1 to TRBJ2-5, with a tentative D call TRBD1 (5 bases). The germline V and J ends were trimmed by 2 bases and 0 bases, with 7 bases remaining between them. This CDR3 is built from 13 residues. Germline V gives CDR1 DFQATT, CDR2 SNEGSKA (reference sequence). This CDR3 is CSARKGDQETQYF. CDR3 nucleotides: TGCAGTGCTAGAAAAGGGGACCAAGAGACCCAGTACTTC.

This clonotype was seen ten or more times. The chain links TRBV4-2 to TRBJ2-3; 8 positions match TRBD2. Trimming at V came to 1 base and at J to 2 bases, leaving 8 bases not matched to a gene. Germline V CDR1 and CDR2: LGHNA, YNFKEQ. The CDR3 is made up of 17 amino acids. CDR3 coding DNA: TGTGCCAGCAGCCAAGTCTTAGCGGGGTCCCTCACAGATACGCAGTATTTT. Its translation is CASSQVLAGSLTDTQYF.